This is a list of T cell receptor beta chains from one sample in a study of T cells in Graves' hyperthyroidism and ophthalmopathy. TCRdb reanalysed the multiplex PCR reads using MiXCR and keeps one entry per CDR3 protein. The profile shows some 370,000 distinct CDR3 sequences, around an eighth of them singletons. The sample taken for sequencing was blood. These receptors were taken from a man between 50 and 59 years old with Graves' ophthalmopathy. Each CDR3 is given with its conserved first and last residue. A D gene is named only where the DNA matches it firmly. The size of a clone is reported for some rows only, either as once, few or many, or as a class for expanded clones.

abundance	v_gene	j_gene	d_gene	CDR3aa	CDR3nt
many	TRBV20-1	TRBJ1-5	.	CSARQGYNQPQHF	TGCAGTGCTAGACAGGGTTACAATCAGCCCCAGCATTTT
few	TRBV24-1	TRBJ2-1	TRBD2	CATSQGLAGPSYNEQFF	TGTGCCACCAGTCAGGGACTAGCGGGTCCCTCCTACAATGAGCAGTTCTTC
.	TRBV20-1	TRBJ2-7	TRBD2	CSELAGGPGDYEQYF	TGCAGTGAGCTAGCGGGAGGGCCGGGAGACTACGAGCAGTACTTC
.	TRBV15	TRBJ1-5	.	CATSRDVGGGQPQHF	TGTGCCACCAGCAGAGATGTCGGAGGTGGGCAGCCCCAGCATTTT
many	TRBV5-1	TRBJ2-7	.	CASSLAQYFHEQYF	TGCGCCAGCAGCTTGGCCCAGTATTTCCACGAGCAGTACTTC
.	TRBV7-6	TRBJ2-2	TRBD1	CASSLRTGGTGELFF	TGTGCCAGCAGCTTAAGGACAGGGGGCACCGGGGAGCTGTTTTTT
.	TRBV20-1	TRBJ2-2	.	CSSPDGAAGELFF	TGCAGCTCACCGGATGGGGCTGCCGGGGAGCTGTTTTTT
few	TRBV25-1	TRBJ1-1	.	CASSENSRGETEAFF	TGTGCCAGCAGTGAAAATTCTAGGGGGGAAACTGAAGCTTTCTTT
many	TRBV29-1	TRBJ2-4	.	CSVSTIAKNIQYF	TGCAGCGTTTCGACCATAGCCAAAAACATTCAGTACTTC
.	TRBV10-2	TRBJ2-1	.	CASSLSGASSYNEQFF	TGCGCCAGCAGTCTCTCAGGGGCCTCCTCCTACAATGAGCAGTTCTTC
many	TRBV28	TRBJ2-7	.	CASSLRGIVDEQYF	TGTGCCAGCAGTTTACGCGGGATTGTCGACGAGCAGTACTTC
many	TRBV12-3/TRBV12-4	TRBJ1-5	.	CASRGPGTDSNQPQHF	TGTGCCAGCAGAGGCCCCGGGACGGATAGCAATCAGCCCCAGCATTTT
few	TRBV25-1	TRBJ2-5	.	CASSESPARETQYF	TGTGCCAGCAGTGAATCCCCCGCTCGAGAGACCCAGTACTTC
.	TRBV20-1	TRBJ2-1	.	CSARRGHNEQFF	TGCAGTGCTAGACGGGGCCACAATGAGCAGTTCTTC
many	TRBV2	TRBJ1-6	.	CASRDSGRNSPLHF	TGTGCCAGCAGAGATTCAGGGCGGAATTCACCCCTCCACTTT
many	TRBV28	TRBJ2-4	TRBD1	CASRNRGLAKNIQYF	TGTGCCAGCCGGAACAGGGGGCTAGCCAAAAACATTCAGTACTTC
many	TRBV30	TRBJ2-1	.	CAWSVGGRGWGNEQFF	TGTGCCTGGAGTGTTGGTGGCAGGGGATGGGGGAATGAGCAGTTCTTC
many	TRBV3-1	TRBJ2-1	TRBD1	CASSQGGTGANEQFF	TGTGCCAGCAGCCAAGGGGGGACAGGGGCCAATGAGCAGTTCTTC
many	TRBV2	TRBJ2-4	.	CASSKLKLAKNIQYF	TGTGCCAGCAGCAAACTCAAGTTAGCCAAAAACATTCAGTACTTC
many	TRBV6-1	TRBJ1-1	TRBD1	CASYMPGTGGDGAFF	TGTGCCAGCTACATGCCCGGGACAGGGGGCGATGGGGCTTTCTTT
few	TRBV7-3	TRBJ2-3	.	CASSLLAAGRTDTQYF	TGTGCCAGCAGCTTACTTGCGGCGGGACGCACAGATACGCAGTATTTT
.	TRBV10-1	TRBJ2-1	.	CASSDPRGPSGNEQFF	TGCGCCAGCAGTGACCCTCGCGGGCCCAGTGGCAATGAGCAGTTCTTC
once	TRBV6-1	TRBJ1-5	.	CASSEAAVRQPQHF	TGTGCCAGCAGTGAAGCCGCGGTTCGTCAGCCCCAGCATTTT
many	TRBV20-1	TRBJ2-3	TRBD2	CSAKSSGSTDTQYF	TGCAGTGCCAAGTCTAGCGGGAGCACAGATACGCAGTATTTT
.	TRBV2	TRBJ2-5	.	CASSEARYSQHF	TGTGCCAGCAGTGAAGCGCGATATTCTCAGCACTTC
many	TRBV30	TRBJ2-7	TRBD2	CAWSRGTSGYEQYF	TGTGCCTGGAGTCGGGGGACTAGCGGTTACGAGCAGTACTTC
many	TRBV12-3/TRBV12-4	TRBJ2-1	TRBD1	CASTRTGLSSNEQFF	TGTGCCAGCACCAGGACAGGGTTGAGCTCGAATGAGCAGTTCTTC
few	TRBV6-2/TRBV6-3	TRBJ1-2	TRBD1	CASSFARTGIAYGYTF	TGTGCCAGCAGTTTCGCAAGGACAGGGATCGCCTATGGCTACACCTTC
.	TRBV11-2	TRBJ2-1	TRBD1	CASSGSGQVQYNEQFF	TGTGCCAGCAGCGGTAGTGGACAGGTCCAATACAATGAGCAGTTCTTC
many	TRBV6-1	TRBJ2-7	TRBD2	CASRPLAGGSRISYEQYF	TGTGCCAGCAGACCACTAGCGGGCGGGAGCCGGATCTCCTACGAGCAGTACTTC
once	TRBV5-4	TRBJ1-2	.	CASSRREGPTGYTF	TGTGCCAGCAGCCGGCGCGAGGGGCCGACGGGCTACACCTTC